This entry lists 24 T cell receptor beta chains sequenced from one sample in a study of OX40 agonist ivuxolimab in advanced cancers. Method: immunoSEQ multiplex PCR; TCRdb's copy keeps in-frame clones and lacks some. The sample has tens of thousands of clones; under 95% are singletons. The source material was CD4+ or CD8+ T cells sorted from blood, sampled in a trial of the OX40 agonist ivuxolimab. These receptors all come from an adult with an advanced solid tumor such as melanoma, head and neck, liver or kidney cancer.

The rearrangement links TRBV6-1 to TRBJ2-2, with D perhaps matching TRBD1 (6 bases). Trimming took 4 bases from V and 7 from J, leaving 19 bases between them. Per germline, CDR1 MNHNS and CDR2 SASEGT. The length of the CDR3 is 16 residues. The CDR3 coding sequence is TGTGCCAGCAGTGCCCTTACGGGACACCCTAACGGGGAGCTGTTTTTT. Translated: CASSALTGHPNGELFF.

The chain recombines TRBV19 with TRBJ2-5, with 7 bases lining up with TRBD1. Trimming took 7 bases from V and 1 from J; bases not matched to a gene: 9. The germline CDR1 and CDR2 sequences are LNHDA and SQIVND (reference sequence). This CDR3 comprises 15 residues. This CDR3 reads CASTSGTASQETQYF. CDR3 bases: TGTGCCAGTACCTCTGGGACAGCGTCCCAAGAGACCCAGTACTTC.

This rearrangement joins TRBV6-1 to TRBJ1-5, with a tentative D call TRBD1 (6 bases). The CDR3 has 14 residues. The germline CDR1 and CDR2 sequences are MNHNS and SASEGT. The V end was cut by 8 bases, the J end by 3 bases, with 14 bases between. This CDR3 reads CASGTGYNNQPQHF. The CDR3 bases are TGTGCCAGCGGAACAGGGTACAACAATCAGCCCCAGCATTTT.

The genes are TRBV18 and TRBJ2-5, with 11 bases that match TRBD2. With the DNA end fitting TRBJ2-7 better, the J assignment may be wrong. Germline-derived CDR1 and CDR2 are KGHSH and LQKENI. CDR3 size: 14 residues. This chain's CDR3 is CASSPTSGSYEQYF. As DNA, the CDR3 is TGTGCCAGCTCACCAACTAGCGGGAGCTACGAGCAGTACTTC.

The gene calls are TRBV4-1 and TRBJ2-7; tentatively, D is TRBD2 (5 bases). The J call is uncertain, as TRBJ2-1 better fits the DNA end. The CDR3 runs 14 residues. The germline V gene has CDR1 MGHRA and CDR2 YSYEKL. The CDR3 DNA sequence: TGCGCCAGCAGCCCCCTGACTCGCGAGGGTGAGCAGTTCTTC. Amino acid sequence: CASSPLTREGEQFF.

The chain has TRBV5-1 and TRBJ1-1; D remains ambiguous. Trimming shortened V by 0 bases and J by 4 bases, and 7 bases separated the two germline ends. This CDR3 has 13 amino acids. Germline assignment: CDR1 SGHRS and CDR2 YFSETQ. CDR3 sequence reads: CASSLAGSTEAFF. DNA for the CDR3: TGCGCCAGCAGCTTGGCGGGGAGCACTGAAGCTTTCTTT.

The chain employs TRBV28 and TRBJ2-7; 7 bases line up with TRBD2. The CDR3 spans 14 residues. Trimming removed 6 bases from V and 3 bases from J; junction bases left unmatched: 8. From germline, CDR1 is MDHEN and CDR2 SYDVKM. CDR3 region: CASSPRAGNYEQYF. The CDR3 DNA follows: TGTGCCAGCAGCCCCCGAGCGGGGAACTACGAGCAGTACTTC. The whole variable domain, remainder taken from reference TRBV28 and TRBJ2-7, is DVKVTQSSRYLVKRTGEKVFLECVQDMDHENMFWYRQDPGLGLRLIYFSYDVKMKEKGDIPEGYSVSREKKERFSLILESASTNQTSMYLCASSPRAGNYEQYFGPGTRLTVT.

The V and J genes are TRBV5-4 and TRBJ2-1, with 10 bases fitting TRBD1. The germline V gene has CDR1 SGHNT and CDR2 YYREEE (reference sequence). After removal of 10 bases from V and 6 bases from J, the junction contained 7 bases not matched to a gene. The CDR3 consists of 13 residues. Here the CDR3 DNA reads TGTGCCGGCCGACAGGGGGCGGGCAATGAGCAGTTCTTC. Translation gives CAGRQGAGNEQFF.

The genes are TRBV11-3 and TRBJ1-5, with 9 nucleotides matching TRBD1. Germline-derived CDR1 and CDR2 are SGHNT and YENEEA. The CDR3 contains 16 residues. The V gene end was trimmed by 1 base and the J gene end by 4 bases; junction bases not matched to a gene: 5. In DNA form, the CDR3 reads TGTGCCAGCAGCTTAGGCGGGACAGGGAATAATCAGCCCCAGCATTTT. It translates to CASSLGGTGNNQPQHF.

The V gene is TRBV6-1, the J gene TRBJ2-1; maybe TRBD2 (5 bases). Deletions cut 1 base from V and 8 bases from J, with 9 bases between. This CDR3 spans 13 amino acids. CDR1 is MNHNS, CDR2 SASEGT, per germline. In DNA, the CDR3 is TGTGCCAGCAGTGAAGTCCGGGGTCATGAGCAGTTCTTC. It encodes CASSEVRGHEQFF.

The chain couples TRBV9 to TRBJ2-7; D could derive from TRBD1 or TRBD2 (5 bases each). The V end lost 3 bases, the J end lost 6 bases, and 16 bases lay between the germline ends. CDR1 SGDLS and CDR2 YYNGEE come from the germline V gene. CDR3 length: 14 amino acids. CDR3 in amino acids: CASSDAPGTGEQYF. CDR3 sequence (DNA): TGTGCCAGCAGCGACGCCCCAGGGACGGGCGAGCAGTACTTC.

The J gene is TRBJ1-2, the V gene TRBV5-1, with 7 bases identical to TRBD1. V shed 2 bases and J 3 bases; nucleotides not matched to a gene: 10. The CDR3 loop spans 16 amino acids. Germline values: CDR1 SGHRS, CDR2 YFSETQ. CDR3 bases: TGCGCCAGCAGCTTCGGACAGGACCCCTATCACTATGGCTACACCTTC. Translating gives CASSFGQDPYHYGYTF.

CDR3 protein: CASSTSGANTGELFF. For the CDR3, the DNA is TGCGCCAGCAGTACGAGCGGAGCGAACACCGGGGAGCTGTTTTTT. This chain links TRBV10-1 with TRBJ2-2, with a tentative D call TRBD2 (5 bases). This CDR3 region has 15 residues. The V gene lost 5 bases and the J gene lost 0 bases, with 10 bases spanning the gap. Germline values: CDR1 WNHNN, CDR2 SYGVQD (reference sequence).

The chain is built from TRBV7-9 and TRBJ2-4; D not resolved. Trimming shortened V by 5 bases and J by 0 bases, and 8 bases separated the two germline ends. This CDR3 spans 14 amino acids. CDR1 is SEHNR and CDR2 is FQNEAQ in the germline V gene (reference sequence). The CDR3 DNA reads as TGTGCCAGCAGCAACGGTATAGCCAAAAACATTCAGTACTTC. Its protein product is CASSNGIAKNIQYF.

This clone was counted a single time. V and J are TRBV30 and TRBJ1-2; D is ambiguous. The CDR3 is 14 residues long. Trimming left V 2 bases short and J 1 base short, with 11 bases between. The germline V gene encodes CDR1 GTSNPN and CDR2 SVGIG (reference sequence). In DNA, the CDR3 is TGTGCCTGGAGTTCGGGCGGGGTTAACTATGGCTACACCTTC. Translating it yields CAWSSGGVNYGYTF.

The chain is built from TRBV7-2 and TRBJ2-2; 8 bases are a match to TRBD1. This CDR3 has 15 amino acids. The trim removed 6 bases at V and 3 bases at J, leaving 6 bases unmatched. CDR1 and CDR2 from the germline V gene are SGHTA and FQGNSA. The CDR3, as DNA: TGTGCCAGCAGTACCGGGACAGGAGACACCGGGGAGCTGTTTTTT. It encodes CASSTGTGDTGELFF.

The V gene is TRBV19, the J gene TRBJ1-2; no definite D call. The germline CDR1 and CDR2 sequences are LNHDA and SQIVND (reference sequence). The CDR3 has 17 amino acids. V gave up 1 base and J gave up 0 bases, with 15 bases separating them. CDR3 nucleotide sequence: TGTGCCAGTAGTATAGTAGGTATGGCAGGAGCTAACTATGGCTACACCTTC. Translating it yields CASSIVGMAGANYGYTF.

The rearrangement links TRBV6-1 to TRBJ1-1, with 8 bases fitting TRBD1. Germline assignment: CDR1 MNHNS and CDR2 SASEGT. The CDR3 is made up of 12 amino acids. The J segment lost 5 bases and the V segment lost 6 bases, leaving 2 bases of the junction unmatched. CDR3 sequence (DNA): TGTGCCAGCAGGGACAGGGTTACTGAAGCTTTCTTT. Its translation is CASRDRVTEAFF.

The J gene is TRBJ2-7, the V gene TRBV5-4; 8 nucleotides match TRBD1. The CDR3 is made up of 12 amino acids. Per germline, CDR1 SGHNT and CDR2 YYREEE (reference sequence). With V trimmed by 0 bases and J by 10 bases, 3 bases remained unmatched. The CDR3 here is CASSLGQGAQYF. CDR3 nucleotides: TGTGCCAGCAGCTTGGGCCAGGGGGCTCAGTACTTC.

The chain couples TRBV5-1 to TRBJ2-3, with 14 bases lining up with TRBD2. Per the germline V gene, CDR1 is SGHRS and CDR2 is YFSETQ. There are 15 residues in the CDR3. V gave up 4 bases and J gave up 5 bases; unmatched junction bases: 3. In DNA, the CDR3 is TGCGCCAGCAGCCCGGGACTAGCGGGGGAAGATACGCAGTATTTT. Protein sequence: CASSPGLAGEDTQYF.

This clone has only a few counts. The chain has TRBV4-2 and TRBJ2-5; 11 bases align to TRBD2. This CDR3 is built from 17 residues. CDR1 is LGHNA and CDR2 is YNFKEQ in the germline V gene. The ends lost 4 bases at V and 5 bases at J; junction bases unmatched: 12. The CDR3 DNA is TGTGCCAGCAGCCCAGGACTAGCGGGCCCCTTGCAGGAGACCCAGTACTTC. It yields the protein CASSPGLAGPLQETQYF.

The rearrangement uses TRBV19 and TRBJ2-7; D is tentatively TRBD1 or TRBD2 (5 bases each). The CDR3 spans 12 residues. Germline CDR1 LNHDA, CDR2 SQIVND (reference sequence). Between the trimmed V and J ends, which lost 6 bases and 0 bases, there was a span of 6 bases. The chain's CDR3 is CASSGASYEQYF. The CDR3 DNA reads as TGTGCCAGTAGCGGGGCCTCCTACGAGCAGTACTTC. The full variable domain, with the rest looked up from reference TRBV19 and TRBJ2-7, is DGGITQSPKYLFRKEGQNVTLSCEQNLNHDAMYWYRQDPGQGLRLIYYSQIVNDFQKGDIAEGYSVSREKKESFPLTVTSAQKNPTAFYLCASSGASYEQYFGPGTRLTVT.

The V gene is TRBV10-3, the J gene TRBJ2-1, with 12 bases aligning to TRBD2. V trimming: 0 bases; J trimming: 15 bases; junction bases outside the gene matches: 6. Germline loops: CDR1 ENHRY, CDR2 SYGVKD. The CDR3 extends over 14 amino acids. CDR3 region: CAISESPSGGAAFF. The CDR3, as DNA: TGTGCCATCAGTGAGTCGCCTAGCGGGGGGGCCGCGTTCTTC.

The V and J genes are TRBV5-6 and TRBJ2-7; no definite D call. This CDR3 has 16 residues. Per germline, CDR1 SGHDT and CDR2 YYEEEE. The V end lost 4 bases, the J end lost 3 bases, and 20 bases lay between the germline ends. The chain's CDR3 is CASSGSPLRTNYEQYF. In DNA, the CDR3 is TGTGCCAGCAGCGGATCCCCCCTCCGGACGAACTACGAGCAGTACTTC. The full variable domain, its missing parts supplied by reference TRBV5-6 and TRBJ2-7, is DAGVTQSPTHLIKTRGQQVTLRCSPKSGHDTVSWYQQALGQGPQFIFQYYEEEERQRGNFPDRFSGHQFPNYSSELNVNALLLGDSALYLCASSGSPLRTNYEQYFGPGTRLTVT.